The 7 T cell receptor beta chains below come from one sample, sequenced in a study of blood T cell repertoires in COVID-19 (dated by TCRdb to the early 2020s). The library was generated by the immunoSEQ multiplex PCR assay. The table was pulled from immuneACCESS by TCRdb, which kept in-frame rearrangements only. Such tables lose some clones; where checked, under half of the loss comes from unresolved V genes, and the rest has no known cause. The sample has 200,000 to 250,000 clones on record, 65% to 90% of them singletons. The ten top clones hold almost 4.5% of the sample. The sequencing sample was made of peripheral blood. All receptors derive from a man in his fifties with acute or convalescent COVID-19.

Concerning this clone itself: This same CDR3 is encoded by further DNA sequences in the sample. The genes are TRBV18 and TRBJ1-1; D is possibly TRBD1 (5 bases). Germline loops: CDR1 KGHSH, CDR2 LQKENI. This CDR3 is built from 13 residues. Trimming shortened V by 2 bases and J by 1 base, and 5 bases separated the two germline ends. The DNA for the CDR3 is TGTGCCAGCTCACCAGGACAGAACACTGAAGCTTTCTTT. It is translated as CASSPGQNTEAFF.

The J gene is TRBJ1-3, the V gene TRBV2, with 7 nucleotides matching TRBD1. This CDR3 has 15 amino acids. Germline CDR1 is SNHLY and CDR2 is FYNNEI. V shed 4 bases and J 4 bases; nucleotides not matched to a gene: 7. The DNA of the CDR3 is TGTGCCAGCAGTGGTTGGCAGGGGGACGGAAACACCATATATTTT. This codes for CASSGWQGDGNTIYF.

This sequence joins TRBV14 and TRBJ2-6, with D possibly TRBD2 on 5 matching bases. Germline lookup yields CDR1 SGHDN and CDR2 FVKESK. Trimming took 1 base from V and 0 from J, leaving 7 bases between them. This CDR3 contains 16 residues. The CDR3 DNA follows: TGTGCCAGCAGCCAAGGAGGGTACTCTGGGGCCAACGTCCTGACTTTC. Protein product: CASSQGGYSGANVLTF.

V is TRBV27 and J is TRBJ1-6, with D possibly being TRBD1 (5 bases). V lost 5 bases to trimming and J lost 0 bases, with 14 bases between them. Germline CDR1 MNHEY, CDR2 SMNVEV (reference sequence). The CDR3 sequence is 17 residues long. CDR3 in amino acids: CASSPTVLGSYNSPLHF. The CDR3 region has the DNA TGTGCCAGCAGTCCGACAGTCCTCGGCTCCTATAATTCACCCCTCCACTTT.

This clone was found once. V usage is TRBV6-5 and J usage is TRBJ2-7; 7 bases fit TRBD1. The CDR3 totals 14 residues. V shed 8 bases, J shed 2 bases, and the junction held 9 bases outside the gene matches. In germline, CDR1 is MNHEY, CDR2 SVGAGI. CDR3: CASQKGASTYEQYF. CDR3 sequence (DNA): TGTGCCAGCCAGAAGGGGGCGTCAACCTACGAGCAGTACTTC.

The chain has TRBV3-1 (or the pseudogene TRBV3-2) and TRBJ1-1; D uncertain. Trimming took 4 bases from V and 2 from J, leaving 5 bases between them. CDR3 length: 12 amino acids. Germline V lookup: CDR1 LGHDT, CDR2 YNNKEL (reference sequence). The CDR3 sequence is CASSRSNTEAFF. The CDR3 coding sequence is TGTGCCAGCAGCCGGAGCAACACTGAAGCTTTCTTT.

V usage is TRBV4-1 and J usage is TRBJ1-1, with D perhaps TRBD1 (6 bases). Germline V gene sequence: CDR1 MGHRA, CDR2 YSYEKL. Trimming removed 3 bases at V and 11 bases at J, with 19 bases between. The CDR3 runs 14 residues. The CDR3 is CASSHPRQEPGAFF. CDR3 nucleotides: TGCGCCAGCAGCCATCCCAGACAGGAACCCGGGGCTTTCTTT.